This TCR beta chain is drawn from a study of T cell responses to AZD1222 COVID-19 vaccine. CDR1 and CDR2 from the germline V gene are SNHLY and FYNNEI. CDR3 size: 14 residues. V dropped 5 bases and J dropped 1 base, with 8 bases sitting between them. The table came from immunoSEQ multiplex PCR; TCRdb's copy has only in-frame clones and leaves some out. The top ten hold about 3.9% of the sample, which has 150,000 to 200,000 clones, roughly 93% seen once. The study's findings and limits: Increased Spike-specific TCR breadth and depth were observed after two AZD1222 doses. Among those given AZD1222, only six were seropositive at baseline. Donors were mostly white British, more females; clonal diversity possibly underestimated.

This clone was recorded only once. What it binds is not known. The rearrangement links TRBV2 to TRBJ2-2, with D unresolved. The sample consisted of peripheral blood, taken on day 0 of AZD1222 vaccination. The sequence was collected from an adult in good health. This CDR3 is CASSRDGNTGELFF. CDR3 coding DNA: TGTGCCAGCAGTCGCGATGGGAACACCGGGGAGCTGTTTTTT. The variable domain in full, with the rest retrieved from reference TRBV2 and TRBJ2-2, is EPEVTQTPSHQVTQMGQEVILRCVPISNHLYFYWYRQILGQKVEFLVSFYNNEISEKSEIFDDQFSVERPDGSNFTLKIRSTKLEDSAMYFCASSRDGNTGELFFGEGSRLTVL.